The sequence of this TCR beta chain was determined in a study of T cells expressing NK-cell markers. At the level of the study: Seven sequenced donors out of eight were HCMV-seropositive, one seronegative.

The CDR3 sequence is 11 residues long. Germline-derived CDR1 and CDR2 are SGHNT and YYREEE (reference sequence). TCRdb reanalyzed the 5' RACE reads and collapses them to one entry per CDR3 protein, without DNA. The clone table shows almost 450,000 distinct CDR3 sequences, with the ten largest holding 7.3%. This clonotype originated in a woman aged 18-69 years in good health. Sequences were obtained from blood T cells: a sorted CD56 or NKG2C T cell subset, CD4+ or CD8+ T cells, or bulk PBMC T cells (not recorded which). The chain joins TRBV5-4 to TRBJ2-3; TCRdb calls TRBD2, which cannot be checked without DNA. The CDR3 protein is CASSLTSIIYF.